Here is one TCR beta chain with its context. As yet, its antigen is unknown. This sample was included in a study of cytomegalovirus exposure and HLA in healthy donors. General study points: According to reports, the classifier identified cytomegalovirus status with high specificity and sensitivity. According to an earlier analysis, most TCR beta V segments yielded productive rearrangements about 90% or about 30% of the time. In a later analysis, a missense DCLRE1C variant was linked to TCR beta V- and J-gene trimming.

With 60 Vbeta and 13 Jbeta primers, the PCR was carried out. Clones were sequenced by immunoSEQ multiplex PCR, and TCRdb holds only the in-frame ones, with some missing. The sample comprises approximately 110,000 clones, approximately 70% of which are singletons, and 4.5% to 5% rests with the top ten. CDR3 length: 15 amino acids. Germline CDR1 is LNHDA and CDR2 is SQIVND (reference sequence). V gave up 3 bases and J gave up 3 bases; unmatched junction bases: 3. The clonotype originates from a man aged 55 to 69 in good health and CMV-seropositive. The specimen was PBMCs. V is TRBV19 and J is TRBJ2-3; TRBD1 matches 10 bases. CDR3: CASSILGQGTDTQYF. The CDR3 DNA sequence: TGTGCCAGTAGTATTTTGGGACAGGGGACAGATACGCAGTATTTT.